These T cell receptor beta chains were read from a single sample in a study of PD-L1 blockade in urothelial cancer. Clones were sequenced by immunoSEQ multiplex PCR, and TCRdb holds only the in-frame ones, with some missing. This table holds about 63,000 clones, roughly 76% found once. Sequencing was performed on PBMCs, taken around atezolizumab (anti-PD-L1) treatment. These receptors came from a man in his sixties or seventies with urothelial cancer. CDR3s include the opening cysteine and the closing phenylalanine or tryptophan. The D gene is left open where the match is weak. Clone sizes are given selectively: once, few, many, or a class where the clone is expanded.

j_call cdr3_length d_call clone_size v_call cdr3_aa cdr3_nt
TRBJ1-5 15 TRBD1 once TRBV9 CASSVGTGGNQPQHF TGTGCCAGCAGCGTCGGGACAGGGGGCAATCAGCCCCAGCATTTT
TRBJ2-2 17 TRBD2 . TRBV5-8 CASSFPTSGIISGELFF TGTGCCAGCAGCTTCCCGACTAGCGGGATAATTTCCGGGGAGCTGTTTTTT
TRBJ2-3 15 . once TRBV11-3 CASSRPGVSTDTQYF TGTGCCAGCAGCAGACCAGGGGTTAGCACAGATACGCAGTATTTT
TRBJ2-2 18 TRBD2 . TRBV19 CAVAPGLGESREAGELFF TGTGCCGTAGCTCCGGGACTAGGAGAATCTCGGGAAGCCGGGGAGCTGTTTTTT
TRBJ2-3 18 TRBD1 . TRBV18 CASSPPNWRTGDKDTQYF TGTGCCAGCTCACCACCGAATTGGCGGACAGGTGATAAAGATACGCAGTATTTT
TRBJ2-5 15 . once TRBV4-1 CASSQFWTSFETQYF TGCGCCAGCAGCCAATTCTGGACTTCGTTCGAGACCCAGTACTTC
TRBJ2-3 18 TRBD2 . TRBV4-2 CASSPGLAEWGSTDTQYF TGTGCCAGCAGTCCGGGACTAGCGGAGTGGGGTAGCACAGATACGCAGTATTTT
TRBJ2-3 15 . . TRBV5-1 CASSLAATTTDTQYF TGCGCCAGCAGCTTGGCTGCTACTACCACAGATACGCAGTATTTT
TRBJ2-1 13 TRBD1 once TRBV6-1 CASTQDRGGEQFF TGTGCCAGCACCCAGGACAGGGGGGGTGAGCAGTTCTTC
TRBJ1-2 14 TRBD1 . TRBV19 CASSRQGNDYGYTF TGTGCCAGTAGTAGACAGGGTAACGACTATGGCTACACCTTC
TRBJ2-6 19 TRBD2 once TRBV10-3 CAIRPGYSGAAGGANVLTF TGTGCCATCAGGCCCGGTTACTCCGGGGCAGCGGGGGGGGCCAACGTCCTGACTTTC
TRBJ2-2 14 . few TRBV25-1 CASSPRSDTGELFF TGTGCCAGCAGTCCCCGGTCGGACACCGGGGAGCTGTTTTTT
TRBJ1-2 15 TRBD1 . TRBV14 CASSQGTGANYGYTF TGTGCCAGCAGCCAGGGGACAGGAGCTAACTATGGCTACACCTTC
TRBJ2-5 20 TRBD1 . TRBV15 CATSRERGTGGSPHQETQYF TGTGCCACCAGCAGAGAGAGAGGGACAGGGGGCTCTCCGCACCAAGAGACCCAGTACTTC
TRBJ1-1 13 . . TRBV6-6 CASSYSSGSEAFF TGTGCCAGCAGTTACTCCTCCGGTTCTGAAGCTTTCTTT
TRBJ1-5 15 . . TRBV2 CASSSSGYSNQPQHF TGTGCCAGTTCCTCCTCAGGATATAGCAATCAGCCCCAGCATTTT
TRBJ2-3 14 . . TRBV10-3 CAISESRGTDTQYF TGTGCCATCAGTGAGTCGAGGGGGACAGATACGCAGTATTTT
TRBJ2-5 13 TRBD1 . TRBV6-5 CASSTTGEETQYF TGTGCCAGCAGTACAACAGGGGAAGAGACCCAGTACTTC
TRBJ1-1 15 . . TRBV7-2 CASRLMGGGNTEAFF TGTGCCAGCAGATTAATGGGGGGTGGGAACACTGAAGCTTTCTTT